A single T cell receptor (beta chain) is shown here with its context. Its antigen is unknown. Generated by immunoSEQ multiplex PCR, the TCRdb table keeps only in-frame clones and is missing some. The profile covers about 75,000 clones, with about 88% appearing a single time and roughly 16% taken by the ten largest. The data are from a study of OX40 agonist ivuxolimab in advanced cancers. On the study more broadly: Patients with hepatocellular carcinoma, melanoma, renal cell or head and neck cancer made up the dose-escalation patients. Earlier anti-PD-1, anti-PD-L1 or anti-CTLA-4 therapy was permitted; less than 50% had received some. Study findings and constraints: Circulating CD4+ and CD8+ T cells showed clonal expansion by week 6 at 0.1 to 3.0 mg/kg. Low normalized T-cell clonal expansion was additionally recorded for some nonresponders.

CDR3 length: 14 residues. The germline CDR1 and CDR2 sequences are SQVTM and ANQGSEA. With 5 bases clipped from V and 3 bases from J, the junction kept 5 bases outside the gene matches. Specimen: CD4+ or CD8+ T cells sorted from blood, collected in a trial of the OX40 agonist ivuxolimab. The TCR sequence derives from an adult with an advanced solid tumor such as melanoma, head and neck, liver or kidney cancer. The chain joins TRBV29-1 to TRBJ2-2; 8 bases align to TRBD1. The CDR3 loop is CSVSGTGYTGELFF. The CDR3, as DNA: TGCAGCGTTTCCGGGACAGGTTACACCGGGGAGCTGTTTTTT.